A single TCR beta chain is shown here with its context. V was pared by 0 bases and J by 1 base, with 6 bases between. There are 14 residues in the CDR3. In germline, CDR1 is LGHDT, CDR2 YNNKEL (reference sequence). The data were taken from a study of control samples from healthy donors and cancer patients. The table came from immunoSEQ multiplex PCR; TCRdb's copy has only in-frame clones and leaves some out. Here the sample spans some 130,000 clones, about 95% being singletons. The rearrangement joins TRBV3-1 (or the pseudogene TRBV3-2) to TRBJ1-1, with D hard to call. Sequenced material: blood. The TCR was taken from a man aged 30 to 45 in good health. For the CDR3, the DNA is TGTGCCAGCAGCCAAGACTGGGGGAACACTGAAGCTTTCTTT. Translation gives CASSQDWGNTEAFF.